The entry below gives a single TCR beta chain sequence along with its context. TCRdb analysed the RT-PCR reads with MiXCR anew, one entry per CDR3 protein. Of about 90,000 distinct CDR3 sequences in the sample, around 48% were seen once. This entry belongs to a study of patients and donors after allogeneic stem cell transplantation. The receptor comes from a human donor who was either an allogeneic HSCT recipient or a stem cell or donor lymphocyte infusion donor (not recorded which). It is not recorded whose cells these are; they may come from a transplant donor. Sequencing was performed on blood, either unsorted or a sorted T cell fraction (not recorded which).

CDR3 region: CASSEPTGANYGYTF. CDR3 coding DNA: TGTGCCAGCAGCGAACCGACAGGGGCTAACTATGGCTACACCTTC. The chain employs TRBV9 and TRBJ1-2; 8 bases are a match to TRBD1. CDR1 is SGDLS, CDR2 YYNGEE, per germline. The CDR3 sequence is 15 residues long. The junction had 4 bases not matched to a gene; V was cut back by 3 bases and J by 0 bases.